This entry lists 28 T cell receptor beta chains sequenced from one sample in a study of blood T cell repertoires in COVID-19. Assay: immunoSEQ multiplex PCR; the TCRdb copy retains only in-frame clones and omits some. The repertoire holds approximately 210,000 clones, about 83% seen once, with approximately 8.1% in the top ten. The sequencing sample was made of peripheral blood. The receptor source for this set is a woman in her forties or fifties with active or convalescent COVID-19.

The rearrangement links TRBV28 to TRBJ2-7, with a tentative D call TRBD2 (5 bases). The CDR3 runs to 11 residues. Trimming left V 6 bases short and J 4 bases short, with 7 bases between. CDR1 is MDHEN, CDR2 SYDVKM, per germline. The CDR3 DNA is TGTGCCAGCAGCGGGATGTACGAGCAGTACTTC. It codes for CASSGMYEQYF. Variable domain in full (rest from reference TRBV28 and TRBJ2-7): DVKVTQSSRYLVKRTGEKVFLECVQDMDHENMFWYRQDPGLGLRLIYFSYDVKMKEKGDIPEGYSVSREKKERFSLILESASTNQTSMYLCASSGMYEQYFGPGTRLTVT.

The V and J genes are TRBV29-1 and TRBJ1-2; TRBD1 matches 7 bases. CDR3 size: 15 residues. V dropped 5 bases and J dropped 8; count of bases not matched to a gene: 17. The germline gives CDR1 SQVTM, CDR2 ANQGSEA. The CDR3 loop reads CSVIGTARSMKGYTF. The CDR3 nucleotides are TGCAGCGTTATAGGGACAGCGAGGTCGATGAAGGGCTACACCTTC.

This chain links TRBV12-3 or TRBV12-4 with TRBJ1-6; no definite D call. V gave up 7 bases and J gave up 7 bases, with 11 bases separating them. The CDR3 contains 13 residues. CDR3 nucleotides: TGTGCCAGCACCCCGAGAAGAAATTCACCCCTCCACTTT. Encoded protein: CASTPRRNSPLHF.

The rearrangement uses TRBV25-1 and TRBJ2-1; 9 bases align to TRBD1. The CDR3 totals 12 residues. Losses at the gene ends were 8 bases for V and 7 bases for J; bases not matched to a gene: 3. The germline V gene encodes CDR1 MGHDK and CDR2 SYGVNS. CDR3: CASRDRVNEQFF. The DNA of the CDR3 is TGTGCCAGCCGGGACAGGGTAAATGAGCAGTTCTTC.

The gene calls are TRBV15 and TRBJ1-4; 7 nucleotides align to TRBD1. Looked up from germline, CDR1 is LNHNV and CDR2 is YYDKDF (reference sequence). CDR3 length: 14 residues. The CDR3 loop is CADRVGTVNEKLFF. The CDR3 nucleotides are TGTGCTGATCGTGTAGGGACAGTTAATGAAAAACTGTTTTTT. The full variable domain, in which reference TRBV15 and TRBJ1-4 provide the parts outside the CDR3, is DAMVIQNPRYQVTQFGKPVTLSCSQTLNHNVMYWYQQKSSQAPKLLFHYYDKDFNNEADTPDNFQSRRPNTSFCFLDIRSPGLGDTAMYLCADRVGTVNEKLFFGSGTQLSVL.

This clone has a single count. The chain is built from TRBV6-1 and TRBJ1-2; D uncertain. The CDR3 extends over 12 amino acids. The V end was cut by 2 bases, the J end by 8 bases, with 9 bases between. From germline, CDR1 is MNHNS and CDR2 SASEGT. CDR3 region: CASSERSEGYTF. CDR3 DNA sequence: TGTGCCAGCAGTGAACGGAGCGAGGGCTACACCTTC.

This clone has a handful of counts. The CDR3 is CASSQSGGTEAFF. The CDR3 nucleotides are TGCGCCAGCAGCCAATCAGGGGGCACTGAAGCTTTCTTT. V and J are TRBV5-1 and TRBJ1-1; 7 nucleotides align to TRBD1. Germline trimming cut 4 bases from V and 4 bases from J; bases unmatched to any gene: 4. Looked up from germline, CDR1 is SGHRS and CDR2 is YFSETQ. The CDR3 totals 13 residues.

CDR3 loop: CASSRGGTPPTGELFF. In nucleotides, the CDR3 is TGTGCCAGCAGCCGAGGGGGGACACCGCCTACCGGGGAGCTGTTTTTT. The V gene is TRBV7-8, the J gene TRBJ2-2; D may correspond to TRBD1 or TRBD2 (6 bases each). V was clipped by 5 bases and J by 5 bases, with 18 bases between them. The germline CDR1 and CDR2 sequences are SGHVS and FQNEAQ. This CDR3 has 16 amino acids.

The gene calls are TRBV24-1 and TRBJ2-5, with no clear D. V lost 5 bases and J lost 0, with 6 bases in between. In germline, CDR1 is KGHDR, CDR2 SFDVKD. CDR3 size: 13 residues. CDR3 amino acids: CATSGGDQETQYF. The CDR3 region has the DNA TGTGCCACCAGTGGTGGAGACCAAGAGACCCAGTACTTC.

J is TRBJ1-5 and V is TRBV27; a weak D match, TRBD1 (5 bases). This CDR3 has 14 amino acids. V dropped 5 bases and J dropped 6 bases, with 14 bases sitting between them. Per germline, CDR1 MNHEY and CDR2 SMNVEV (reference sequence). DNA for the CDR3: TGTGCCAGCAGTGGGGGGAAGGAGGGTCAGCCCCAGCATTTT. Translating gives CASSGGKEGQPQHF.

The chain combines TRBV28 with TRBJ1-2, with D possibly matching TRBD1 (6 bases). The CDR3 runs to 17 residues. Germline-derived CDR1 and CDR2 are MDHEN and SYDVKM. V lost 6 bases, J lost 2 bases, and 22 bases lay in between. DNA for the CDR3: TGTGCCAGCAGACACTCCGGGACATCCGGCGCCAACTATGGCTACACCTTC. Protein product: CASRHSGTSGANYGYTF.

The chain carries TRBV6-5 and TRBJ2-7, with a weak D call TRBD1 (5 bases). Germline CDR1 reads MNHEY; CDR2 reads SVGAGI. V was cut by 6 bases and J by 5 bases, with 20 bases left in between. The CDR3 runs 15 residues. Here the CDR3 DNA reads TGTGCCAGCAGCCCACAGGAACTGGGGCAAAACGAGCAGTACTTC. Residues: CASSPQELGQNEQYF.

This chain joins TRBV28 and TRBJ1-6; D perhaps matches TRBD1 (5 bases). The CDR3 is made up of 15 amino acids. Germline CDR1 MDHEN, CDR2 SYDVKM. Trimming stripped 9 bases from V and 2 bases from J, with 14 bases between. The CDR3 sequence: CASKGGGAYNSPLHF. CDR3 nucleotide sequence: TGTGCCAGTAAAGGCGGGGGTGCCTATAATTCACCCCTCCACTTT.

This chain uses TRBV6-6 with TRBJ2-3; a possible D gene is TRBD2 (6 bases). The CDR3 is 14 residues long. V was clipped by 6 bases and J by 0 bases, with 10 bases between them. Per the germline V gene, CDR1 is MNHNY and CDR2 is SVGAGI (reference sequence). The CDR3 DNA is TGTGCCAGCAGGAGCGGGCTTAGCACAGATACGCAGTATTTT. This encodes CASRSGLSTDTQYF.

CDR3 loop: CASSLAGDANTGELFF. CDR3 in DNA: TGTGCCAGCAGTTTAGCAGGGGACGCGAACACCGGGGAGCTGTTTTTT. V and J are TRBV27 and TRBJ2-2; perhaps TRBD1 as D (6 bases). This CDR3 comprises 16 residues. Germline values: CDR1 MNHEY, CDR2 SMNVEV (reference sequence). The ends were cut back, 2 bases at V and 0 bases at J, with 10 bases in the middle.

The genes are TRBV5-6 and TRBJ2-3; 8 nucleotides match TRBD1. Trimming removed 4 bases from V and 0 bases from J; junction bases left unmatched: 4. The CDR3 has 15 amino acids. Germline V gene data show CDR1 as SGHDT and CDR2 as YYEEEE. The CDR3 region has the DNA TGTGCCAGCAGCCGCAGGGGGCTTAGCACAGATACGCAGTATTTT. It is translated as CASSRRGLSTDTQYF.

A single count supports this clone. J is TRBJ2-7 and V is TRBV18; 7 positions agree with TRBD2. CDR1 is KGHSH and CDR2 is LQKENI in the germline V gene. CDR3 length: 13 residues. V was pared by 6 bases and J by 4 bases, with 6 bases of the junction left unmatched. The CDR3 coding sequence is TGTGCCAGCTCCCTAGGAGCGGGATACGAGCAGTACGTC. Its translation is CASSLGAGYEQYV.

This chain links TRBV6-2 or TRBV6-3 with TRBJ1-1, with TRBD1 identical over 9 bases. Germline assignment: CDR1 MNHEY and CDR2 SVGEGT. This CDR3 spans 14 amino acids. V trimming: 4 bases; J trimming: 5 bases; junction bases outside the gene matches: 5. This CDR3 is CASSSTGGRTEAFF. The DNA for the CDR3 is TGTGCCAGCAGTTCTACAGGGGGCAGGACTGAAGCTTTCTTT.

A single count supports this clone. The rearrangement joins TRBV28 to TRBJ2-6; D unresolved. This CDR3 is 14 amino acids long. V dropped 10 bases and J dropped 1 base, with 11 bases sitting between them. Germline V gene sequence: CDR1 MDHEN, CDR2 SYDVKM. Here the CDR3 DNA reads TGTGCCATAGATAGGAGTTCTGGGGCCAACGTCCTGACTTTC. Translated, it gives CAIDRSSGANVLTF.

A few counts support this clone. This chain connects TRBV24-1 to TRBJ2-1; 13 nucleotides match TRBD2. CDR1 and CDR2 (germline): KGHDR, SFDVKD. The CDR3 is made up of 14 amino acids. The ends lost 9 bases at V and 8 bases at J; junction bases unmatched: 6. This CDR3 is CATARTSGSYEQFF. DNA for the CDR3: TGTGCCACCGCACGGACTAGCGGGAGCTATGAGCAGTTCTTC.

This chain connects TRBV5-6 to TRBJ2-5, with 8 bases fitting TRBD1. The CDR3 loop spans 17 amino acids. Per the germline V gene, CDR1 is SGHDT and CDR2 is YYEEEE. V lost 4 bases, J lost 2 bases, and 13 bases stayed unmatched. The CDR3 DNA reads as TGTGCCAGCAGCGGCGACCTAACAGGGGGAAGACAAGAGACCCAGTACTTC. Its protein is CASSGDLTGGRQETQYF.

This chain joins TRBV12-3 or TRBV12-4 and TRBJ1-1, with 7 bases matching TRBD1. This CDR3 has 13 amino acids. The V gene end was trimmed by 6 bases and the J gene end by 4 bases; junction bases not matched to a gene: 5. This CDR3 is CASRKGARTEAFF. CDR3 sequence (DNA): TGTGCCAGCAGGAAGGGGGCGCGCACTGAAGCTTTCTTT.

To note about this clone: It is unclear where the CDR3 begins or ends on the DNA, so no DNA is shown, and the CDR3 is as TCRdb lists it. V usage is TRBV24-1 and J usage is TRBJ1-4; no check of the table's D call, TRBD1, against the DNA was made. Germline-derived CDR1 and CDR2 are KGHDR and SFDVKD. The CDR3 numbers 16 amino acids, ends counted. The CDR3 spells CATSDSRDRETKNCFF.

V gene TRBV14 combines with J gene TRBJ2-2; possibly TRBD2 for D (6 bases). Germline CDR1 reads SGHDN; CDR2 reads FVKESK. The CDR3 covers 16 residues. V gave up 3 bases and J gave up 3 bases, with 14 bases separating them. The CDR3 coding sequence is TGTGCCAGCAGCCACCGGGACTCCAGTTACACCGGGGAGCTGTTTTTT. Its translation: CASSHRDSSYTGELFF.

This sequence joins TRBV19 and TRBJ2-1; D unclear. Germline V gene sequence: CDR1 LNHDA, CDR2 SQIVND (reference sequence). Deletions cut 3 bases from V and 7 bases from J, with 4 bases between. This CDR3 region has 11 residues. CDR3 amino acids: CASSIKNEQFF. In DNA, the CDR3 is TGTGCCAGTAGTATCAAAAATGAGCAGTTCTTC.

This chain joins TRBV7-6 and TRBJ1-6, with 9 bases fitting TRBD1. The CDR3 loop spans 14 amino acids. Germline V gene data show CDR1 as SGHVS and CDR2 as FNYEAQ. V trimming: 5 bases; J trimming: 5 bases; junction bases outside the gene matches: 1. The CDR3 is CASSRTGDNSPLHF. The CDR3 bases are TGTGCCAGCAGCCGGACAGGGGATAATTCACCCCTCCACTTT.

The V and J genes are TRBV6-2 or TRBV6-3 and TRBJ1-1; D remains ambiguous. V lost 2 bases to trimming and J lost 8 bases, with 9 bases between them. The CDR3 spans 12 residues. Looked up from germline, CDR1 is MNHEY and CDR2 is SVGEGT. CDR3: CASSYRLGEAFF. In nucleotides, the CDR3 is TGTGCCAGCAGTTACCGCCTCGGGGAAGCTTTCTTT.

The CDR3, as DNA: TGTGCCAGCAGCTCGGAGCGGGGGGGCCGGTACAATGAGCAGTTCTTC. This sequence encodes CASSSERGGRYNEQFF. V gene TRBV7-6 combines with J gene TRBJ2-1, with 10 bases lining up with TRBD2. The CDR3 spans 16 residues. V dropped 4 bases and J dropped 4; count of bases not matched to a gene: 7. CDR1 and CDR2 (germline): SGHVS, FNYEAQ.